This TCR beta chain was captured in a study of cytotoxic CD8 clonotypes in ibrutinib-treated CLL. The CDR3 consists of 17 residues. J gave up 4 bases and V 8 bases, and 10 bases lay outside the gene matches. Germline V gene sequence: CDR1 LNHDA, CDR2 SQIVND (reference sequence). Sequencing used immunoSEQ multiplex PCR; TCRdb keeps in-frame clones, though not all of them. The data contain a few thousand clones, approximately 80% of them singletons. The material sequenced was PBMCs, taken before ibrutinib treatment. This chain joins TRBV19 and TRBJ2-6; 11 nucleotides align to TRBD1. The receptor was isolated from a human donor with chronic lymphocytic leukemia. The CDR3 DNA reads TGTGCCAGTGACGTTGGACAGGGGGCAGCGGGGGCCAACGTCCTGACTTTC. As protein: CASDVGQGAAGANVLTF.